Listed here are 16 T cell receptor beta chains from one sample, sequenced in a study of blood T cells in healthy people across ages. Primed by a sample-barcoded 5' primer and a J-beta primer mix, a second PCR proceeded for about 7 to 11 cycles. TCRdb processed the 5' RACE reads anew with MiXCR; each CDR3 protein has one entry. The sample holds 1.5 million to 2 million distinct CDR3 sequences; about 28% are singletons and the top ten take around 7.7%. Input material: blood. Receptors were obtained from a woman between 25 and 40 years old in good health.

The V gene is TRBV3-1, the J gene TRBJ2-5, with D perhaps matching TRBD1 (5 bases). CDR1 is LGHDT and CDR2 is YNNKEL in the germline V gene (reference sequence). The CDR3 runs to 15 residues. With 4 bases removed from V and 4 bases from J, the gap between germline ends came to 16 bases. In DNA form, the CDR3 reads TGTGCCAGCAGCCCTCGACTCCAAGGGGCAGAGACCCAGTACTTC. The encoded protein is CASSPRLQGAETQYF.

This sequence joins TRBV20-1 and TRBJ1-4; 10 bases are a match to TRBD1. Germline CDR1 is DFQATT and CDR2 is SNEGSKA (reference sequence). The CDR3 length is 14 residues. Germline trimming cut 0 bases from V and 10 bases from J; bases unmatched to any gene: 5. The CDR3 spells CSARDDRGPGKLFF. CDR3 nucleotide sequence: TGCAGTGCTAGAGATGACAGGGGGCCGGGAAAACTGTTTTTT.

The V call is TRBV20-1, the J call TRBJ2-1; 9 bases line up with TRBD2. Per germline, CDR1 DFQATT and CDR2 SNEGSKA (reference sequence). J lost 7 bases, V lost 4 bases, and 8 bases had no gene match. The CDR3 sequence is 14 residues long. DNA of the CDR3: TGCAGTGCTAATCTGGCGGGGGGGCCGAATGAGCAGTTCTTC. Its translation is CSANLAGGPNEQFF.

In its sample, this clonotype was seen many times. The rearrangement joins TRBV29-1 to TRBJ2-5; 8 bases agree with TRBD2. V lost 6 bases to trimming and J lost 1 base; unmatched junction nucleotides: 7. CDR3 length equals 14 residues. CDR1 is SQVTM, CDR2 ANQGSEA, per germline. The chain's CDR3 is CSVFRREGQETQYF. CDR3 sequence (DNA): TGCAGCGTGTTCAGACGGGAGGGCCAAGAGACCCAGTACTTC.

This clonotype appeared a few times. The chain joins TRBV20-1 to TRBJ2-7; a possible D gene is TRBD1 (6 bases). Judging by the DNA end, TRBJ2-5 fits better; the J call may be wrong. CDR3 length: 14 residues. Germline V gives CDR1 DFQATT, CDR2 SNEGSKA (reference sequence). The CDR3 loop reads CSARVPRQGKTQYF. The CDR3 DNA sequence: TGCAGTGCTAGAGTTCCCCGGCAGGGGAAGACCCAGTACTTC.

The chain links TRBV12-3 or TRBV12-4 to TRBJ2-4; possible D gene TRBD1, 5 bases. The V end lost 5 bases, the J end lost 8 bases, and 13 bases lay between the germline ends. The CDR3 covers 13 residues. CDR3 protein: CASSAQGIYIQYF. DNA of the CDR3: TGTGCCAGCAGTGCCCAGGGAATATACATTCAGTACTTC.

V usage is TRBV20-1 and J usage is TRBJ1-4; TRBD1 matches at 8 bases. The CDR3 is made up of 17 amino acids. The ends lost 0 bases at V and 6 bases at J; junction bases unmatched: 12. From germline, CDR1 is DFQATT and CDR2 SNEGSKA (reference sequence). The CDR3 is CSAREGLYGTGDEKLFF. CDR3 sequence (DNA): TGCAGTGCTAGAGAAGGTCTCTATGGGACAGGAGATGAAAAACTGTTTTTT.

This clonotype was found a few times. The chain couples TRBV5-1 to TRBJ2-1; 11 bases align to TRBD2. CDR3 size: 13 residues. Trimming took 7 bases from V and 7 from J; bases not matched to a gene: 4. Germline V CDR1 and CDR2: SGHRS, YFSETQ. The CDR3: CASELAGENEQFF. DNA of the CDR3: TGCGCCAGCGAACTAGCGGGAGAGAATGAGCAGTTCTTC.

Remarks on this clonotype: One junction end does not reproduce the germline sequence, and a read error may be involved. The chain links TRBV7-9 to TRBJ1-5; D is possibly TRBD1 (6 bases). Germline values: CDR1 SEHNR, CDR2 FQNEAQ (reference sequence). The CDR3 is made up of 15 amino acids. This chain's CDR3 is CAGSSSGQPGQPQHF. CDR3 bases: TGTGCCGGCAGCTCTTCAGGACAGCCTGGTCAGCCCCAGCATTTT. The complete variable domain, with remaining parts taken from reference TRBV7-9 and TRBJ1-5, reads DTGVSQNPRHKITKRGQNVTFRCDPISEHNRLYWYRQTLGQGPEFLTYFQNEAQLEKSRLLSDRFSAERPKGSFSTLEIQRTEQGDSAMYLCAGSSSGQPGQPQHFGDGTRLSIL.

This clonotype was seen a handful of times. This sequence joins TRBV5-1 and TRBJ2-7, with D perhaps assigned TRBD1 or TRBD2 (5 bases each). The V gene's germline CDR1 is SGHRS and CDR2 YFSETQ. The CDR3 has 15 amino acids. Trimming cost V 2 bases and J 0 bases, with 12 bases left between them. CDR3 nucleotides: TGCGCCAGCAGCTTTTTCAGGGAGAGCTCCTACGAGCAGTACTTC. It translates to CASSFFRESSYEQYF.

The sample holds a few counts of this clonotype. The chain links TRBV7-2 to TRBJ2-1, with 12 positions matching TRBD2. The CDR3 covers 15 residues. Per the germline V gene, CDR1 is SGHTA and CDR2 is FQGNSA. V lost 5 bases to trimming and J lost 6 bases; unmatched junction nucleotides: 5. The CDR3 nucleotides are TGTGCCAGCAGCGCCGGACTAGCGGGGTTCAATGAGCAGTTCTTC. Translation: CASSAGLAGFNEQFF.

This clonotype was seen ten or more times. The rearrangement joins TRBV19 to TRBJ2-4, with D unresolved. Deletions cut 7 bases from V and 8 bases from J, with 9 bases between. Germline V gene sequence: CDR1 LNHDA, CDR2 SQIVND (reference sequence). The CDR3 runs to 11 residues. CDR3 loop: CASIAGYIQYF. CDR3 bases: TGTGCCAGTATAGCAGGTTACATTCAGTACTTC.

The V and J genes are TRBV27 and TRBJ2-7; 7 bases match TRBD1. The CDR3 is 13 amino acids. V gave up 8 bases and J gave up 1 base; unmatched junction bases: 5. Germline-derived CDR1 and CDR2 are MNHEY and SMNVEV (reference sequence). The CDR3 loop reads CASQGDRSYEQYF. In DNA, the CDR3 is TGTGCCAGCCAGGGGGACAGATCCTACGAGCAGTACTTC.

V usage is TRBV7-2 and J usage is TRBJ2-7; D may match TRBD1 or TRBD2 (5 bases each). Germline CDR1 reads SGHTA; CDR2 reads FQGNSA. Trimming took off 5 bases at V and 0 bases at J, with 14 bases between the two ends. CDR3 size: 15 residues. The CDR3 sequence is CASSHRDGTSYEQYF. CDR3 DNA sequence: TGTGCCAGCAGCCACCGGGACGGAACCTCCTACGAGCAGTACTTC. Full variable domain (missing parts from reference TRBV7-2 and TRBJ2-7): GAGVSQSPSNKVTEKGKDVELRCDPISGHTALYWYRQSLGQGLEFLIYFQGNSAPDKSGLPSDRFSAERTGGSVSTLTIQRTQQEDSAVYLCASSHRDGTSYEQYFGPGTRLTVT.

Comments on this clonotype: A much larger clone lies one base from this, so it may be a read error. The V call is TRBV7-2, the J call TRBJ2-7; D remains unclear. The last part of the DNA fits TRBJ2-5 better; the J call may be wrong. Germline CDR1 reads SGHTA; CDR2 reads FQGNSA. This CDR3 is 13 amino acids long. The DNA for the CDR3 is TGTGCCAGCAGGCTGGCGCAGGAAGAGACCCAGTACTTC. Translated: CASRLAQEETQYF.

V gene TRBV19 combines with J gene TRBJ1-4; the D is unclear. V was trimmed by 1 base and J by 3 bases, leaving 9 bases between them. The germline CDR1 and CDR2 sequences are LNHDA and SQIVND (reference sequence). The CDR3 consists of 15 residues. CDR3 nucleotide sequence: TGTGCCAGTAGTATAGTAACGGCAGCTAATGAAAAACTGTTTTTT. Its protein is CASSIVTAANEKLFF. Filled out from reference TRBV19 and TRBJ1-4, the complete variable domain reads DGGITQSPKYLFRKEGQNVTLSCEQNLNHDAMYWYRQDPGQGLRLIYYSQIVNDFQKGDIAEGYSVSREKKESFPLTVTSAQKNPTAFYLCASSIVTAANEKLFFGSGTQLSVL.